Listed below are T cell receptor beta chains from one sample, sequenced in a study of blood T cell repertoires in COVID-19. The assay was immunoSEQ multiplex PCR, and TCRdb's table has in-frame clones only and misses some. This table has under 250,000 clones, around 89% appearing once. The sequencing sample was made of peripheral blood. These receptors were taken from a woman aged 25 to 45 with COVID-19, enrolled during active disease. Each CDR3 is given with its conserved first and last residue. The order of the fields is clone size, D gene, V gene, J gene, CDR3 DNA, CDR3 protein. D genes are given only for firm matches. A row's size may be missing; if present it is once, few, many or a size class.

>.|.|TRBV18|TRBJ1-4
TGTGCCAGCTCACCAGGCGAGACTGGTCGAGCAAATGAAAAACTGTTTTTT
CASSPGETGRANEKLFF
>.|.|TRBV4-3|TRBJ1-6
TGCGCCAGCAGCCAGGATACTGCCAGGAATAATTCACCCCTCCACTTT
CASSQDTARNNSPLHF
>.|.|TRBV7-9|TRBJ2-3
TGTGCCAGCAGCATTCTTATACTGTATCATTCAGATACGCAGTATTTT
CASSILILYHSDTQYF
>.|.|TRBV5-1|TRBJ2-3
TGCGCCAGCAGCGAGGGACTCCCCACAGATACGCAGTATTTT
CASSEGLPTDTQYF
>.|TRBD1|TRBV19|TRBJ2-1
TGTGCCAGTCGGAGAGGGACAGGGGAACACAATGAGCAGTTCTTC
CASRRGTGEHNEQFF
>.|TRBD2|TRBV7-2|TRBJ2-4
TGTGCCAGCAGGACCCTCGGGACTAGCGGTTCCAAAAACATTCAGTACTTC
CASRTLGTSGSKNIQYF
>.|.|TRBV4-1|TRBJ1-1
TGCGCCAGCAGCCAAGATCGAATCAGGGGCACTGAAGCTTTCTTT
CASSQDRIRGTEAFF
>.|TRBD2|TRBV18|TRBJ2-3
TGTGCCAGCTCACCAGTCCAGCGGGAAAGCACAGATACGCAGTATTTT
CASSPVQRESTDTQYF
>.|.|TRBV6-5|TRBJ1-2
TGTGCCAGCAGCAACTCCGGGTCGCTTAATGGCTACACCTTC
CASSNSGSLNGYTF
>.|.|TRBV6-5|TRBJ1-2
TGTGCCAGCAGTTATTTCCCAGGGCATTATGGCTACACCTTC
CASSYFPGHYGYTF
>.|TRBD1|TRBV6-4|TRBJ2-3
TGTGCCAGCAGCACCGGGACAGCGGCCACAGATACGCAGTATTTT
CASSTGTAATDTQYF
>.|TRBD1|TRBV19|TRBJ1-3
TGTGCCAGTAGTATAAGAACAGGGGAAGCTGGAAACACCATATATTTT
CASSIRTGEAGNTIYF
>few|TRBD1|TRBV14|TRBJ1-1
TGTGCCAGCAGCCAGGGACTACAGGGGGCCACTGAAGCTTTCTTT
CASSQGLQGATEAFF
>.|TRBD1|TRBV7-2|TRBJ2-2
TGTGCCAGCAGCTTCGGAGGACAGGGCACCGGGGAGCTGTTTTTT
CASSFGGQGTGELFF
>.|.|TRBV7-2|TRBJ1-4
TGTGCCAGCAGCCAAAACAGGGAAATGGGGAATGAAAAACTGTTTTTT
CASSQNREMGNEKLFF
>.|.|TRBV5-1|TRBJ1-1
TGCGCCAGCAGATCCTTGGGGGCTGGCGCTTTCTTT
CASRSLGAGAFF
>.|.|TRBV7-2|TRBJ1-1
TGTGCCAGCAGCTTAGTAAGTCAGGGCGGGAGGTATACTGAAGCTTTCTTT
CASSLVSQGGRYTEAFF
>few|TRBD2|TRBV7-2|TRBJ2-7
TGTGCCAGCAGCTCCGATTGGGGAGGGGACGAGCAGTACTTC
CASSSDWGGDEQYF
>.|.|TRBV27|TRBJ1-4
TGTGCCAGCAGTTCCCACAGGGCCACTAATGAAAAACTGTTTTTT
CASSSHRATNEKLFF
>once|TRBD1|TRBV10-3|TRBJ1-2
TGTGCCATCATGCTAGACAGGGACTATGGCTACACCTTC
CAIMLDRDYGYTF
>.|TRBD2|TRBV3-1/TRBV3-2|TRBJ2-3
TGTGCCAGCAGCCCCCTGAATAGCGGGGACCCGCAGTATTTT
CASSPLNSGDPQYF
>.|.|TRBV5-1|TRBJ1-2
TGCGCCAGCAGCTACTCTCTTGGGGACTCCTTGGGGGATGGCTACACCTTC
CASSYSLGDSLGDGYTF
>.|.|TRBV19|TRBJ1-5
TGTGCCAGTAGTCCGGGGGTAGGGCAGCCCCAGCATTTT
CASSPGVGQPQHF
>.|.|TRBV7-2|TRBJ2-3
TGTGCCAGCAGCTTAAACGCGGCGAGCGATCGCACAGATACGCAGTATTTT
CASSLNAASDRTDTQYF
>.|TRBD1|TRBV7-9|TRBJ1-4
TGTGCCAGCAGCCCCGGCCCCGGGCAGGGGGGTGAAGCTAATGAAAAACTGTTTTTT
CASSPGPGQGGEANEKLFF
>few|.|TRBV24-1|TRBJ1-2
TGTGCCACCAGTGATTTGCTTTCCTGGCCCCCTGGTGCGGTCACCTTC
CATSDLLSWPPGAVTF
>.|TRBD2|TRBV19|TRBJ2-2
TGTGCCAGTAGTAGGGTCCGAATAGCGGGGCAAACCGGGGAGCTGTTTTTT
CASSRVRIAGQTGELFF
>few|.|TRBV7-2|TRBJ1-5
TGTGCCAGCAGCGCCAGCCCCGGGGGGTATAGCAATCAGCCCCAGCATTTT
CASSASPGGYSNQPQHF
>.|.|TRBV5-1|TRBJ1-1
TGCGCCAGCAGCTTGGGGACAGTTAACACTGAAGCTTTCTTT
CASSLGTVNTEAFF
>.|.|TRBV6-5|TRBJ2-1
TGTGCCAGCGCGAGTGGCTACAATGAGCAGTTCTTC
CASASGYNEQFF
>.|.|TRBV6-6|TRBJ2-5
TGTGCCAGCAGTTTAGGGGGAGGGGTAAGGATGGAGACCCAGTACTTC
CASSLGGGVRMETQYF
>.|TRBD2|TRBV9|TRBJ2-3
TGTGCCAGCAGCCCCCTGTCTAGCGGTGTCACAGATACGCAGTATTTT
CASSPLSSGVTDTQYF
>.|.|TRBV19|TRBJ2-2
TGTGCAGGGGAGGGGGTCGCCGGGGAGCTGTTTTTT
CAGEGVAGELFF
>.|TRBD2|TRBV5-5|TRBJ2-1
TGTGCCAGCAGCTTGGACCTAGCGGGTTTCCGACCCCCCTACAATGAGCAGTTCTTC
CASSLDLAGFRPPYNEQFF
>.|TRBD2|TRBV4-3|TRBJ2-2
TGCGCCAGCAGCCAAACAGGACTAGCGGACTCCACCGGGGAGCTGTTTTTT
CASSQTGLADSTGELFF
>.|TRBD2|TRBV19|TRBJ2-3
TGTGCCCCCCCCCGAACTAGCGGTATCACAGATACGCAGTATTTT
CAPPRTSGITDTQYF